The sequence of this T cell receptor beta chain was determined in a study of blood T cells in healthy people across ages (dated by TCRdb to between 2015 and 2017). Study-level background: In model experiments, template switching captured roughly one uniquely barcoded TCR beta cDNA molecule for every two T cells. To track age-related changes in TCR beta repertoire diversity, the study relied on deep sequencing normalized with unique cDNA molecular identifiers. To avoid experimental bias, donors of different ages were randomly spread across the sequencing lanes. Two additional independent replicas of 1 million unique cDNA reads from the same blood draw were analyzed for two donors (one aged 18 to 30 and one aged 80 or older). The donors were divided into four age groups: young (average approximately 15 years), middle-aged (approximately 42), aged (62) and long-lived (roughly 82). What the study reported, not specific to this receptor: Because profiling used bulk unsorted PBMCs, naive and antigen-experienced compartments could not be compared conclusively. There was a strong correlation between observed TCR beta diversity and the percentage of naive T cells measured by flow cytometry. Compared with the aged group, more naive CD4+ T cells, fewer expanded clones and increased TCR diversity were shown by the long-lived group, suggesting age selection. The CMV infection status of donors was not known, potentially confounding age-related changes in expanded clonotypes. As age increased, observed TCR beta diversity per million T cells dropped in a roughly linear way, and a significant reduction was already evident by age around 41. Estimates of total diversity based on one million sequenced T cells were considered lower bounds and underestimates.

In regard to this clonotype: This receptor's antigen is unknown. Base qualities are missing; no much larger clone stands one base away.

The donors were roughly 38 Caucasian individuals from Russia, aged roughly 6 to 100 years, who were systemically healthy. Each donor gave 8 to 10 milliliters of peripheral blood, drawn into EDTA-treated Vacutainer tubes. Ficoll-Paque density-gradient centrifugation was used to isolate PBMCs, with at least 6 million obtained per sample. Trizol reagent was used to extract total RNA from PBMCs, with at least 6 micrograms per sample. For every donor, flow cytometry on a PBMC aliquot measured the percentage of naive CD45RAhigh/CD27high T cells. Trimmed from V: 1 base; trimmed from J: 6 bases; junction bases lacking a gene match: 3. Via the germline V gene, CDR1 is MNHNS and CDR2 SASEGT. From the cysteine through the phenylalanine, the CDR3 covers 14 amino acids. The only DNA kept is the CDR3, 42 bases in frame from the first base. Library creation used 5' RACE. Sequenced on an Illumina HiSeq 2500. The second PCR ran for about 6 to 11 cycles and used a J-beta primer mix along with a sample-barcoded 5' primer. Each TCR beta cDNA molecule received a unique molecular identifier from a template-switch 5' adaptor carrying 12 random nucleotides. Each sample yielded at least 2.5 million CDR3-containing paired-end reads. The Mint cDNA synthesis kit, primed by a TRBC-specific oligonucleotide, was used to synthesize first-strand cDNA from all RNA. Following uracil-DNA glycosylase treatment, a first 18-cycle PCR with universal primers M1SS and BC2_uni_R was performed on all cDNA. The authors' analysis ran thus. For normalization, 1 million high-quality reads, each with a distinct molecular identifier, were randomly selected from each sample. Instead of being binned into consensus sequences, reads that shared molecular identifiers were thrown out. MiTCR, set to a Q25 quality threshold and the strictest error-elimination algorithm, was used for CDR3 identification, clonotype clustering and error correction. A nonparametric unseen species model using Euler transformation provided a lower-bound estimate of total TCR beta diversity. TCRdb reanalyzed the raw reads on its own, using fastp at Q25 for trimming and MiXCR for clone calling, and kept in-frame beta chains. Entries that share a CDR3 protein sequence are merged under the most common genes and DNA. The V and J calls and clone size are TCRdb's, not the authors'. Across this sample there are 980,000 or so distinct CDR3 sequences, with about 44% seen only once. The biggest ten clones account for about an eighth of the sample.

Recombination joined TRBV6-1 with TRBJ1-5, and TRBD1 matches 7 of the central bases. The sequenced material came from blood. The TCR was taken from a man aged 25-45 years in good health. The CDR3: CASSEVAGGQPQHF. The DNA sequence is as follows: TGTGCCAGCAGTGAAGTGGCAGGGGGTCAGCCCCAGCATTTT.